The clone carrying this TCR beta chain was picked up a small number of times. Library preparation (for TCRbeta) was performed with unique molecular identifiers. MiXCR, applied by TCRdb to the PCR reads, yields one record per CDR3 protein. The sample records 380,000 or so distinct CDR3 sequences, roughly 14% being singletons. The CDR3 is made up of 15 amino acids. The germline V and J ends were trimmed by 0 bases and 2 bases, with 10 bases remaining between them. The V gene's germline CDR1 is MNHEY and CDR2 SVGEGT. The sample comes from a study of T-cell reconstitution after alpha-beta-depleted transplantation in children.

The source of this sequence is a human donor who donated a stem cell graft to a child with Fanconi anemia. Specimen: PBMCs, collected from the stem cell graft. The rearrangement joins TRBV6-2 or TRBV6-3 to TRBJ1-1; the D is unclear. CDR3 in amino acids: CASSYSAPLNTEAFF. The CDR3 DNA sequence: TGTGCCAGCAGTTACTCGGCCCCCCTCAACACTGAAGCTTTCTTT.